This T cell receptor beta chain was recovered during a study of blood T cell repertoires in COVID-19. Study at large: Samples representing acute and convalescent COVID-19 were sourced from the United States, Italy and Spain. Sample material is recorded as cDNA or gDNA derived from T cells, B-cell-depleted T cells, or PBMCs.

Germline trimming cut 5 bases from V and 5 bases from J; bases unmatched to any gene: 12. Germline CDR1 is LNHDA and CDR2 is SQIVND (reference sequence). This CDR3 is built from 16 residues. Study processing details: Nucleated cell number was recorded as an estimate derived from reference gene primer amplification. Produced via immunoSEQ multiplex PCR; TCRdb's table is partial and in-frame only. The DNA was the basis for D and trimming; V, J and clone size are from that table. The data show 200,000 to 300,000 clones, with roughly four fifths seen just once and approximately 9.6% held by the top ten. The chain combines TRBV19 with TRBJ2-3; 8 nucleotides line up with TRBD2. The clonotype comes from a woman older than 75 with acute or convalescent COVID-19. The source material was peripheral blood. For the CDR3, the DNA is TGTGCCAGTAGTGGAAACGGGGGGGCCGGGGGAGATACGCAGTATTTT. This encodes CASSGNGGAGGDTQYF.